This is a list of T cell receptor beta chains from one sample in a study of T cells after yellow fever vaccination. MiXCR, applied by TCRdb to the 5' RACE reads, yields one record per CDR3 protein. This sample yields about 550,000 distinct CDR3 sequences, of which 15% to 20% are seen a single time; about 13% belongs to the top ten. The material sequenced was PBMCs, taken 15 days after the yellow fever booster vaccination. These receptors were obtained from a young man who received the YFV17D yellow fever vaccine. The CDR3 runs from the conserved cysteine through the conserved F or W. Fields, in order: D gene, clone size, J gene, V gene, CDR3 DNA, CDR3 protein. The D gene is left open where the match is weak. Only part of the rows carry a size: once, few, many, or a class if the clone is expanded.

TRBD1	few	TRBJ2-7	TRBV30	TGTGCCTGGAGTGCCGGGACAGGGCCCCCTAGGCAGTACTTC	CAWSAGTGPPRQYF
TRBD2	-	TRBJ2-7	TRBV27	TGTGCCAGCAGTTTAGTACTAGCGGGAAGCTCCTACGAGCAGTACTTC	CASSLVLAGSSYEQYF
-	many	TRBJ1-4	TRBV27	TGTGCCAGCAGTTTTGGGGGGGCAACTAATGAAAAACTGTTTTTT	CASSFGGATNEKLFF
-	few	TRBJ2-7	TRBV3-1	TGTGCCAGCAGCCAAGAGGTTAGCGACATGCGGGAGCAGTACTTC	CASSQEVSDMREQYF
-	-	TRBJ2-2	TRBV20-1	TGCAGTGCTCCACGGGGGTATACTAACACCGGGGAGCTGTTTTTT	CSAPRGYTNTGELFF
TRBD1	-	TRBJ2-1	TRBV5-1	TGCGCCAGCAGGAGACAGGGGTGCCCCGTCGAGCAGTTCTTC	CASRRQGCPVEQFF
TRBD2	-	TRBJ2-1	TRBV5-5	TGTGCCAGCAGCTTGGAGTTAGCGGGATCTATCTATGAGCAGTTCTTC	CASSLELAGSIYEQFF
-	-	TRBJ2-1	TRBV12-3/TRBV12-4	TGTGCCAGCAGTTCCCAGGGTTGGAATGAGCAGTTCTTC	CASSSQGWNEQFF
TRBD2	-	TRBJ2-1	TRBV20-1	TGCAGTGCTAGTGACCTCAAGGGACTAGCGGTCTACAATGAGCAGTTCTTC	CSASDLKGLAVYNEQFF
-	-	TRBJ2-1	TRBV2	TGTGCCAGCAACCCACGAGCGTCTCTCGATGAGCAGTTCTTC	CASNPRASLDEQFF
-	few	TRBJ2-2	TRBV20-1	TGCAGTGCTAGAGTCCCCGTTATGACCGCGAACACCGGGGAGCTGTTTTTT	CSARVPVMTANTGELFF
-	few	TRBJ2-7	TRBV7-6	TGTGCCAGCAGCGGAGGACCATCCTACGAGCAGTACTTC	CASSGGPSYEQYF
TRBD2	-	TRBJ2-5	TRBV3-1	TGTGCCAGCAGCCTGGGCGGGAGTCGGCAAGAGACCCAGTACTTC	CASSLGGSRQETQYF
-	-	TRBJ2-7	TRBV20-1	TGCAGTGCTAGAGAGCGGGACGGAAACTACGAGCAGTACTTC	CSARERDGNYEQYF
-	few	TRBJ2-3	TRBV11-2	TGTGCCAGCAGCTTAAGAGGGGAAAGGGGCACAGATACGCAGTATTTT	CASSLRGERGTDTQYF
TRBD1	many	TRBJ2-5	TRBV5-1	TGCGCCAGCAGCTTGGGTTCGGGACAGGACGCCCAAGAGACCCAGTACTTC	CASSLGSGQDAQETQYF
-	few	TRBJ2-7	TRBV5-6	TGTGCCAGCAGCTCATTCTCTAGCGATATCTACGAGCAGTACTTC	CASSSFSSDIYEQYF
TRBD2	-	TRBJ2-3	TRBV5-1	TGCGCCAGCAGGGACGGGACTAGCGGGGGAGATACGCAGTATTTT	CASRDGTSGGDTQYF
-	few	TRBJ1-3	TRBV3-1	TGTGCCAGCAGCCAAGGCGGGACAGGAAACACCATATATTTT	CASSQGGTGNTIYF
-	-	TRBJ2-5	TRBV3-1	TGTGCCAGCAGCCCCGGGGAAGGGCTGGAGACCCAGTACTTC	CASSPGEGLETQYF
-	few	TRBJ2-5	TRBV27	TGTGCCAGCAGTCCCCCCGGTGGGTCCCAAGAGACCCAGTACTTC	CASSPPGGSQETQYF
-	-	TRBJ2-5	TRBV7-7	TGTGCCAGCAGCCGACCAGGATGGCAAGAGACCCAGTACTTC	CASSRPGWQETQYF
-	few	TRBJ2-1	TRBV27	TGTGCCAGCAGTCCCAGAGGGGGCGGGGGCCCCTCCTACAATGAGCAGTTCTTC	CASSPRGGGGPSYNEQFF
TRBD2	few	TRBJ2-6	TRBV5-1	TGCGCCAGCAGCCCCCGGGGACTAGCGGATCGCGGGGCCAACGTCCTGACTTTC	CASSPRGLADRGANVLTF
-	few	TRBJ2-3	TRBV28	TGTGCCAGCAGTTGGGGTGGCACAGATACGCAGTATTTT	CASSWGGTDTQYF
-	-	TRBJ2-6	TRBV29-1	TGCAGCGTTGATTGGGCAGGGGCTGGGGCCAACGTCCTGACTTTC	CSVDWAGAGANVLTF
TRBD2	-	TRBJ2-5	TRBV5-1	TGCGCCAGCACGAGTAGCGGGACGGCGCAAGAGACCCAGTACTTC	CASTSSGTAQETQYF
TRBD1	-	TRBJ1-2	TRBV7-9	TGTGCCAGCAGCTCCGAATCGACAGGGAAGGGCTACACCTTC	CASSSESTGKGYTF
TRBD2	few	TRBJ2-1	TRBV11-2	TGTGCCAGCTCGAGAGGAAAGACTAGCGGGAGTCGCAATGAGCAGTTCTTC	CASSRGKTSGSRNEQFF
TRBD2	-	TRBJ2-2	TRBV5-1	TGCGCCAGCAGCTATAGCGGGGAGAACACCGGGGAGCTGTTTTTT	CASSYSGENTGELFF
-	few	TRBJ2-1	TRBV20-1	TGCAGTGCTAGAGATCGACTGACCCAGCAGTTCTTC	CSARDRLTQQFF
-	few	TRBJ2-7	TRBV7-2	TGTGCCAGCAGCTTAGGGCTATCGCACTACTACGAGCAGTACTTC	CASSLGLSHYYEQYF
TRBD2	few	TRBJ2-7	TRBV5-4	TGTGCCAGCAGCTTAGTCCTAGCGGGAGGCTCCTACGAGCAGTACTTC	CASSLVLAGGSYEQYF
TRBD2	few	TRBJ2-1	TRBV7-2	TGTGCCAGTCGCCGTGGCGGGAGTTACGATGAGCAGTTCTTC	CASRRGGSYDEQFF
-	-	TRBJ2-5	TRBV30	TGTGCCTGGAGTGTACGGTGGGAGACCCAGTACTTC	CAWSVRWETQYF
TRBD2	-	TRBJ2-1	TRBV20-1	TGCAGTGCCACGGGACTAGCGGGACAAACTGGGAATGAGCAGTTCTTC	CSATGLAGQTGNEQFF
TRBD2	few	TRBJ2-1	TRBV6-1	TGTGCCGTCCGTAGCGGGTTCTCCTACAATGAGCAGTTCTTC	CAVRSGFSYNEQFF
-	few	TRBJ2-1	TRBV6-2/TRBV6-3	TGTGCCAGCAGTTACTCCAGCAACTACGATGAGCAGTTCTTC	CASSYSSNYDEQFF
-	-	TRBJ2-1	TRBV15	TGTGCCACCAGCAGACGGTCCCGGGGGACCTACAATGAGCAGTTCTTC	CATSRRSRGTYNEQFF
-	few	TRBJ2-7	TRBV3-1	TGTGCCAGCAGCCTACTGGGGGGAGAGGACGAGCAGTACTTC	CASSLLGGEDEQYF
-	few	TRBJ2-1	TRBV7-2	TGTGCCAGCAGCGTTAGAGGAGGCAATGAGCAGTTCTTC	CASSVRGGNEQFF
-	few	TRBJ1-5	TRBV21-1	TGCCCTTCAGTTCCCGGGACAGGGGACCAGCATTTT	CPSVPGTGDQHF
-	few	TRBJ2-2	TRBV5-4	TGTGCCAGCAGCTTGGACCTCCGCGAGAACAGGGAGCTGTTTTTT	CASSLDLRENRELFF
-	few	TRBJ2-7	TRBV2	TGTGCCAGCAGTTCTTACGTGACAGGTCGGGGCGAGCAGTACTTC	CASSSYVTGRGEQYF
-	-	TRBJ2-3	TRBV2	TGTGCCAGCCTAACGGAGGAGACAGATACGCAGTATTTT	CASLTEETDTQYF
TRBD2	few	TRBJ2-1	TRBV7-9	TGTGCCAGCAGCTTAGGTACGGGCGGGAGTTGGAATGAGCAGTTCTTC	CASSLGTGGSWNEQFF
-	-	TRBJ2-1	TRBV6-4	TGTGCCAGCAGTGACGGGGGCGGGTTCCAACATGAGCAGTTCTTC	CASSDGGGFQHEQFF
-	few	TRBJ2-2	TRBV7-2	TGTGCCAGCAGCTACGCAGGGGGCCTAGCGGACACCGGGGAGCTGTTTTTT	CASSYAGGLADTGELFF
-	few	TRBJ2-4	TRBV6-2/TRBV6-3	TGTGCCAGCAGCCCCCAGGGGTTTGAGAGGAGGAACTGGATTCAGTACTTC	CASSPQGFERRNWIQYF
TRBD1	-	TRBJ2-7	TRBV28	TGTGCCAGCAGTACTCCGGGACAGGGCAACGAGCAGTACTTC	CASSTPGQGNEQYF
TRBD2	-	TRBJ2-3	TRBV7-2	TGTGCCAGCAGCCAGTCTCTAGCGGGAGGCGGGGATACGCAGTATTTT	CASSQSLAGGGDTQYF
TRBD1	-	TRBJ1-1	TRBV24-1	TGTGCCACCAGTGCCCCAGACAGGGACACTGAAGCTTTCTTT	CATSAPDRDTEAFF
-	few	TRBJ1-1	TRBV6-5	TGTGCCAGCAATAGTTGGGACACTGAAGCTTTCTTT	CASNSWDTEAFF
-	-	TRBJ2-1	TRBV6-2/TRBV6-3	TGTGCCAGCAGTTACGATAGAGTCCGGTATGAGCAGTTCTTC	CASSYDRVRYEQFF
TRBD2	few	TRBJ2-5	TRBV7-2	TGTGCCAGCAGCTCAATAGCGGGAGGGAATCTGGAGACCCAGTACTTC	CASSSIAGGNLETQYF
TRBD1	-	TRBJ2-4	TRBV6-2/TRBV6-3	TGTGCCAGCAGCCCTACCTCAGGGGGCAAAAACATTCAGTACTTC	CASSPTSGGKNIQYF
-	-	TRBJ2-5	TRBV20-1	TGCAGTGCTAAGAGACGCGGGCATGAGACCCAGTACTTC	CSAKRRGHETQYF
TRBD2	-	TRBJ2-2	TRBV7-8	TGTGCCAGCTCAAGTCTGGGCGGGAGCTCCGGGGAGCTGTTTTTT	CASSSLGGSSGELFF
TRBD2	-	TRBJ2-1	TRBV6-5	TGTGCCAGCAGTTACGCTAGCGGGAGAAATGAGCAGTTCTTC	CASSYASGRNEQFF